This T cell receptor beta chain originates from a study of control samples from healthy donors and cancer patients. The CDR3 consists of 16 residues. Germline V gene lookup returns CDR1 SGHRS and CDR2 YFSETQ. V was pared by 0 bases and J by 2 bases, with 12 bases between. The table came from immunoSEQ multiplex PCR; TCRdb's copy has only in-frame clones and leaves some out. This table has about 120,000 clones, roughly 90% appearing once. This clone was observed a single time. Source material: blood. The chain joins TRBV5-1 to TRBJ1-5, with D perhaps TRBD1 (5 bases). The TCR comes from a man aged 50 or older in good health. Written as DNA, the CDR3 is TGCGCCAGCAGCTTGGTGGGAGGGGTTGGCAATCAGCCCCAGCATTTT. It encodes CASSLVGGVGNQPQHF.